This T cell receptor beta chain was captured by sequencing in a study of T cells in localized non-small cell lung cancer. This clone has a handful of counts. The antigen is undetermined. Study results and limitations: Out of the top 100 tumor clones, a median around 57 were seen in adjacent lung. Clonality peaked in uninvolved adjacent lung rather than tumor.

Only in-frame clones appear in the TCRdb table, and some are missing; sequencing was by immunoSEQ multiplex PCR. The data contain approximately 45,000 clones, around 81% of them singletons. CDR1 is SGDLS, CDR2 YYNGEE, per germline. V lost 0 bases to trimming and J lost 3 bases; unmatched junction nucleotides: 5. The CDR3 is 15 residues long. This clonotype originated in a man aged 35-69 years with stage III lung adenocarcinoma. This specimen was peripheral blood mononuclear cells, taken before any cancer treatment. The chain links TRBV9 to TRBJ2-7, with 8 bases that match TRBD2. CDR3 in amino acids: CASSVGLAGDYEQYF. CDR3 bases: TGTGCCAGCAGCGTAGGCCTAGCGGGTGACTACGAGCAGTACTTC.